This T cell receptor beta chain was profiled in a study of sequential checkpoint blockade in melanoma. The CDR3 length is 17 residues. The germline V gene encodes CDR1 MGHDK and CDR2 SYGVNS. The V gene lost 1 base and the J gene lost 2 bases, with 12 bases spanning the gap. Regarding treatment: randomized to nivolumab then ipilimumab (arm A) or the reverse (arm B). Some clones are missing from TCRdb's copy, which holds only in-frame ones; the method was immunoSEQ multiplex PCR. The data hold about 17,000 clones, with more than 60% observed a single time. The sequence derives from a human donor with melanoma. Sequenced here: CD8+ T cells sorted from blood (inferred from file names), sampled from a patient given nivolumab and ipilimumab in sequence. The rearrangement links TRBV25-1 to TRBJ2-6; a weak D match, TRBD1 (5 bases). CDR3 sequence reads: CASSEWGPETGANVLTF. CDR3 in DNA: TGTGCCAGCAGTGAATGGGGCCCTGAAACTGGGGCCAACGTCCTGACTTTC.